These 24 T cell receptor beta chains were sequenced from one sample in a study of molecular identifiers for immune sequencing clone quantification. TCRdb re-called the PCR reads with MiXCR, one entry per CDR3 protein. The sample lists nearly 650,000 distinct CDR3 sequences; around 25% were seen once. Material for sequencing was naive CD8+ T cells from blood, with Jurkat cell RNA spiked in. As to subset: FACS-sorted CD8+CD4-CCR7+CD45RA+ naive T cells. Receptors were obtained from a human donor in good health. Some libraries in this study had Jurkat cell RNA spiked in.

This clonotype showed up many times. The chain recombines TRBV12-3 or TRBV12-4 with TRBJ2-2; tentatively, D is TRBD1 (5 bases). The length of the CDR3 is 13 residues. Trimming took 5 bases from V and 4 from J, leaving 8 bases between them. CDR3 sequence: CASSPGSTGELFF. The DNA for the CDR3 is TGTGCCAGCAGTCCAGGGTCCACCGGGGAGCTGTTTTTT.

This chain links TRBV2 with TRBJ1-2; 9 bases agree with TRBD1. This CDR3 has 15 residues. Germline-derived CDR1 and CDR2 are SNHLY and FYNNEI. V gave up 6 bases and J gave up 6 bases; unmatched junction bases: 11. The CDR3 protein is CASRGTGRDVHGYTF. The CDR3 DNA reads TGTGCCAGCAGAGGGACAGGGCGGGACGTCCATGGCTACACCTTC.

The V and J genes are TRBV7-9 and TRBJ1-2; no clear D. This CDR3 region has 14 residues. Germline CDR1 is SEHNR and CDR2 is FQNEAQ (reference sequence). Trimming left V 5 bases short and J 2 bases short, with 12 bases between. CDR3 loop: CASSLPEENYGYTF. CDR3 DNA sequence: TGTGCCAGCAGCCTACCCGAGGAGAACTATGGCTACACCTTC. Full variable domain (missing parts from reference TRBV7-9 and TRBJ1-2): DTGVSQNPRHKITKRGQNVTFRCDPISEHNRLYWYRQTLGQGPEFLTYFQNEAQLEKSRLLSDRFSAERPKGSFSTLEIQRTEQGDSAMYLCASSLPEENYGYTFGSGTRLTVV.

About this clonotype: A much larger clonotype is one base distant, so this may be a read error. The CDR3, as DNA: TGTGCCGGTAGCGCGGGACTAGCGGAATACGAGCAGTACTTC. Its protein is CAGSAGLAEYEQYF. The chain has TRBV19 and TRBJ2-7, with TRBD2 matching 11 bases. The V gene's germline CDR1 is LNHDA and CDR2 SQIVND (reference sequence). This CDR3 contains 14 residues.

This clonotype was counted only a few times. The CDR3 DNA reads TGCGCCAGCAGCCAAGATGGGGGCAGGGGGCGCCAAGCTTCCGGGGAGCTGTTTTTT. Encoded protein: CASSQDGGRGRQASGELFF. The chain is built from TRBV4-3 and TRBJ2-2; the match to TRBD1 covers 8 bases. The germline V gene encodes CDR1 LGHNA and CDR2 YSLEER. The CDR3 sequence is 19 residues long. The ends lost 0 bases at V and 6 bases at J; junction bases unmatched: 15.

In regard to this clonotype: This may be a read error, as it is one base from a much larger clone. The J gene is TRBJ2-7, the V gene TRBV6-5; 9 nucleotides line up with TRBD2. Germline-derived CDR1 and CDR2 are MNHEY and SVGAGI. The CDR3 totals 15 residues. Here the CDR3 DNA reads TGTGCCAGCAGTTACTCGGGCGGGGGGGGCTACGCGCAGTACTTC. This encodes CASSYSGGGGYAQYF.

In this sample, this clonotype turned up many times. CDR3 in amino acids: CASGSGLEDTQYF. In DNA, the CDR3 is TGTGCCAGCGGATCGGGCCTTGAGGATACGCAGTATTTT. The genes are TRBV12-3 or TRBV12-4 and TRBJ2-3; D is undetermined. Trimming stripped 8 bases from V and 6 bases from J, with 15 bases between. CDR3 length: 13 residues.

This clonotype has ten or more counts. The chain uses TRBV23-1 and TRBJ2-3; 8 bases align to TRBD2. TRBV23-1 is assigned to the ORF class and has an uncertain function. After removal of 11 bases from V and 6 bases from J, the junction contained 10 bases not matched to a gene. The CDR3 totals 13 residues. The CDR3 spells CAGLAGSQDTQYF. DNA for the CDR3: TGCGCCGGACTAGCCGGCTCACAGGATACGCAGTATTTT.

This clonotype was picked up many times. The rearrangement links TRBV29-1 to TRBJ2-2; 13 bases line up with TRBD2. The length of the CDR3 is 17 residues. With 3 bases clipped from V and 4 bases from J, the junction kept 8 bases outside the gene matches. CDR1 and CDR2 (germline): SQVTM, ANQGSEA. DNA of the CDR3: TGCAGCGTTGAGTATGGACTAGCGGGAGTGGGCACCGGGGAGCTGTTTTTT. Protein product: CSVEYGLAGVGTGELFF.

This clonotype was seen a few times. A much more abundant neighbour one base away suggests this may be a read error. The CDR3 DNA reads as TGTGCCAGCAGTTTCAGCAGCCAAGACACAGATACGCAGTATTTT. As protein: CASSFSSQDTDTQYF. This rearrangement joins TRBV12-3 or TRBV12-4 to TRBJ2-3; D unresolved. V lost 3 bases and J 2 bases, leaving 12 bases between the germline ends. This CDR3 region has 15 residues.

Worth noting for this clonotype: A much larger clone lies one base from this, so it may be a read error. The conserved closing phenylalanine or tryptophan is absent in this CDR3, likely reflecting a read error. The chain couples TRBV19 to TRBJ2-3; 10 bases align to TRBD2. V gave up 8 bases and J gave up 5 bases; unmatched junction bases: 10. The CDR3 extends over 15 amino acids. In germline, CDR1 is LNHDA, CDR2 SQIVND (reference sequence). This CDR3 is CASGLSGGAIDTQYL. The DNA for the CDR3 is TGTGCCAGTGGTCTCAGCGGGGGGGCCATAGATACGCAGTATCTT.

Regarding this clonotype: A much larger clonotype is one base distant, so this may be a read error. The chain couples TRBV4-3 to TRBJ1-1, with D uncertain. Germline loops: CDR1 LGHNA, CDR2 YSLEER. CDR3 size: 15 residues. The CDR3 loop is CASSQVGKSDTEALF. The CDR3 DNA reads TGCGCCAGCAGCCAAGTTGGGAAGTCAGACACTGAAGCTCTCTTT.

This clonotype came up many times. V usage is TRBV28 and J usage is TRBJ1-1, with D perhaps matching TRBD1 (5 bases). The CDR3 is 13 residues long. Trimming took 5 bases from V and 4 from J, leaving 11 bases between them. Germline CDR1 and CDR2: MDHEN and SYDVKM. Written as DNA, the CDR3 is TGTGCCAGCAGTCACCGGGGCCGCACTGAAGCTTTCTTT. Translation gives CASSHRGRTEAFF. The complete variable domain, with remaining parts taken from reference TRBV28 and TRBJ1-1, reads DVKVTQSSRYLVKRTGEKVFLECVQDMDHENMFWYRQDPGLGLRLIYFSYDVKMKEKGDIPEGYSVSREKKERFSLILESASTNQTSMYLCASSHRGRTEAFFGQGTRLTVV.

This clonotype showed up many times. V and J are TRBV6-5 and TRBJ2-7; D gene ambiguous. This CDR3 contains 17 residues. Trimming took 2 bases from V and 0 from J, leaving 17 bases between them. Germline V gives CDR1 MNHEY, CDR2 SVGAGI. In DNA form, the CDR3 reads TGTGCCAGCAGTTACCGGCTTACGAACACCCGCTCCTACGAGCAGTACTTC. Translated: CASSYRLTNTRSYEQYF.

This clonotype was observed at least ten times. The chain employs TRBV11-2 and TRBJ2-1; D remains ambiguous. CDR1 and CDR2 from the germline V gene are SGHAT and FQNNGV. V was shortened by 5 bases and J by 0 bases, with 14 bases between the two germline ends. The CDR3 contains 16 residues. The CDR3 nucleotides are TGTGCCAGCAGCCCAGGCGCCGATAGCTCCTACAATGAGCAGTTCTTC. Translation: CASSPGADSSYNEQFF.

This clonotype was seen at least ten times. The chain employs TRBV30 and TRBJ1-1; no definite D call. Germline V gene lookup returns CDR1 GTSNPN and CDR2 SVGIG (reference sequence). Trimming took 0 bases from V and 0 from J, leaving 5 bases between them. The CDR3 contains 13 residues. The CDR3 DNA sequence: TGTGCCTGGAGTGTTTCGGTGAACACTGAAGCTTTCTTT. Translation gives CAWSVSVNTEAFF. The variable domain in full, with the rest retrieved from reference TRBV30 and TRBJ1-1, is SQTIHQWPATLVQPVGSPLSLECTVEGTSNPNLYWYRQAAGRGLQLLFYSVGIGQISSEVPQNLSASRPQDRQFILSSKKLLLSDSGFYLCAWSVSVNTEAFFGQGTRLTVV.

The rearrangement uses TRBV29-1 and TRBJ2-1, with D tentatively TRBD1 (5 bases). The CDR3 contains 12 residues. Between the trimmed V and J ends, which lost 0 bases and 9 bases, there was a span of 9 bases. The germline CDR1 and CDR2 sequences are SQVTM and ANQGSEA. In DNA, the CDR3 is TGCAGCGTTGAAGATATAGGGGTTGAGCAGTTCTTC. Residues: CSVEDIGVEQFF.

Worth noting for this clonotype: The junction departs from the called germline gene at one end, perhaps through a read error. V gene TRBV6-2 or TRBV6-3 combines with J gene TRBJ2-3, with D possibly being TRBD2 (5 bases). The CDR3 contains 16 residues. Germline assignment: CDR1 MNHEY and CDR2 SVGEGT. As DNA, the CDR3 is TGTGCCAGCAGCCCCTACGGTTCCTCTAGCACAGATACGCTGTATTTT. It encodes CASSPYGSSSTDTLYF.

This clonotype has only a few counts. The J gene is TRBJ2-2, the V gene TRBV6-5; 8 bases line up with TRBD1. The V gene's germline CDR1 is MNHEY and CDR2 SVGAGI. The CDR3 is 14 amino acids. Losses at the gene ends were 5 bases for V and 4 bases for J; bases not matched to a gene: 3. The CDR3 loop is CASSVTGGTGELFF. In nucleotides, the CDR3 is TGTGCCAGCAGTGTTACAGGGGGCACCGGGGAGCTGTTTTTT.

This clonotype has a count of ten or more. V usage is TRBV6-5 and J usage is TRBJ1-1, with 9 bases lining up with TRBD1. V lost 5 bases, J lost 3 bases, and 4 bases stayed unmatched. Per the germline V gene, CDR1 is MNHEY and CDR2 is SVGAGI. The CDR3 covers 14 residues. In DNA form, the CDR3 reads TGTGCCAGCAGTCCCGGGACAGGGTACACTGAAGCTTTCTTT. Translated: CASSPGTGYTEAFF.

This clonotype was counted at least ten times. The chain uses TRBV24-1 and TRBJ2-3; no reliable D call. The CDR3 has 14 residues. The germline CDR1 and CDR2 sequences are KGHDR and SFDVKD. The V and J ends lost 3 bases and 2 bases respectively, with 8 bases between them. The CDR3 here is CATSDQSDTDTQYF. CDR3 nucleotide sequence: TGTGCCACCAGTGATCAGTCAGACACAGATACGCAGTATTTT.

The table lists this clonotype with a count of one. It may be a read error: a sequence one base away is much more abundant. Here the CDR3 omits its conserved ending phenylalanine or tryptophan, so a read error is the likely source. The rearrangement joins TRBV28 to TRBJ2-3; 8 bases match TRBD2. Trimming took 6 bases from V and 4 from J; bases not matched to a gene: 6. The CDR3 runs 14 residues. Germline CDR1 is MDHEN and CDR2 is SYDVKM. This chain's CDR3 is CASRGGRTSDTQYL. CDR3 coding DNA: TGTGCCAGCAGGGGCGGGAGGACGTCAGATACGCAGTATCTT.

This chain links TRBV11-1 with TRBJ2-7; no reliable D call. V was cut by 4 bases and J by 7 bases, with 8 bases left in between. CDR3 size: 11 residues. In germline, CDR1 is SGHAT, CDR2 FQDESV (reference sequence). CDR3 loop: CASSSSEEQYF. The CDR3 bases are TGTGCCAGCAGCTCCTCCGAGGAGCAGTACTTC.

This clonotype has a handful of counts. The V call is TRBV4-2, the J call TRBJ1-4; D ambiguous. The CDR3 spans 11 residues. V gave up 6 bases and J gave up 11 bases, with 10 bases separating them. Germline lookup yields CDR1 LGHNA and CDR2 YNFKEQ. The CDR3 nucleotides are TGTGCCAGCAGGCATTCCGACAAACTGTTTTTT. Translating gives CASRHSDKLFF.